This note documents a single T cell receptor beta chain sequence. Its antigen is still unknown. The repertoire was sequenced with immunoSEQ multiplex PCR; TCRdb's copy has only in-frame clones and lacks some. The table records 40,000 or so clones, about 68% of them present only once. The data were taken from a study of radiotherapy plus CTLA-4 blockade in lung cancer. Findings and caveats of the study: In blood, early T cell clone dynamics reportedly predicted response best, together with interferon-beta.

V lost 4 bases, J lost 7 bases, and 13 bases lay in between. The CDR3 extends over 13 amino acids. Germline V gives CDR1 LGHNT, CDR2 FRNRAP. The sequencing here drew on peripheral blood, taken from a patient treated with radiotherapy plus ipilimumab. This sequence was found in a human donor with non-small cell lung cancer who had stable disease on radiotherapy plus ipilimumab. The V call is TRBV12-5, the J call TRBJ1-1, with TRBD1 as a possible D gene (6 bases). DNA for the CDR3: TGTGCTAGTGGTTCAGGACAGTTGGGTGAAGCTTTCTTT. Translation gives CASGSGQLGEAFF.